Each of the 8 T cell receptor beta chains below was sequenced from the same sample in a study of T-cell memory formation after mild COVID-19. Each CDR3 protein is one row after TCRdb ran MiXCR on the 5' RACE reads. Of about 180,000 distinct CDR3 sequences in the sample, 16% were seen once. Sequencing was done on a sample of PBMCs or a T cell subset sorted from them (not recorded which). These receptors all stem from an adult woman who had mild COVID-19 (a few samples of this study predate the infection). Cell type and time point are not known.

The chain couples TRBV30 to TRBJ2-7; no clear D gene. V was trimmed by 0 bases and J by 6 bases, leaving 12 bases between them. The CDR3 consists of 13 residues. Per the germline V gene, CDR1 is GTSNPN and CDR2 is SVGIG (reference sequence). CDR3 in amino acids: CAWSVTWRSEQYF. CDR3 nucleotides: TGTGCCTGGAGTGTGACCTGGAGATCCGAGCAGTACTTC.

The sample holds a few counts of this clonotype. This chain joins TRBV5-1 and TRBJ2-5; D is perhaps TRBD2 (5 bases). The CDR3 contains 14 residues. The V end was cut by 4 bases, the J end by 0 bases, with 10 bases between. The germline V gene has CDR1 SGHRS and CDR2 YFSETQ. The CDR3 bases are TGCGCCAGCAGCCCGGACTCATACCAAGAGACCCAGTACTTC. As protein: CASSPDSYQETQYF.

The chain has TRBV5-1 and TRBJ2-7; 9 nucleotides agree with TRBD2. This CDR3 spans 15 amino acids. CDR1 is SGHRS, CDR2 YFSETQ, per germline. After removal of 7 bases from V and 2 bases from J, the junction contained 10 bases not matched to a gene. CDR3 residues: CASRSSTSGTYEQYF. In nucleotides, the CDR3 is TGCGCCAGCCGATCCTCGACTAGCGGAACCTACGAGCAGTACTTC.

CDR3 coding DNA: TGTGCCAGCTCACCGCGGACTAGCGGGGGGTACAATGAGCAGTTCTTC. As protein: CASSPRTSGGYNEQFF. V is TRBV18 and J is TRBJ2-1; 14 positions agree with TRBD2. The CDR3 loop spans 16 amino acids. The trim removed 3 bases at V and 4 bases at J, leaving 2 bases unmatched. Germline V gene sequence: CDR1 KGHSH, CDR2 LQKENI.

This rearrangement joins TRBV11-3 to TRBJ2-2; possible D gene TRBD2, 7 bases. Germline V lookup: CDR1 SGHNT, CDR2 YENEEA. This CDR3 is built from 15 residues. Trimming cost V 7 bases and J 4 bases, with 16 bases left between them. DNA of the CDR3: TGTGCCAGCATCCTGGGGGGGCCGGGCACCGGGGAGCTGTTTTTT. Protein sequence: CASILGGPGTGELFF.

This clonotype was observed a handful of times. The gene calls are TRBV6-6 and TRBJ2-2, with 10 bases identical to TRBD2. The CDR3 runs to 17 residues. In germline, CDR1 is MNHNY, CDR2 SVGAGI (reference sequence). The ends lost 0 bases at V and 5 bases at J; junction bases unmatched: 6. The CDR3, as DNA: TGTGCCAGCAGTTACTCATACGCTAGCGGGAGAACCGGGGAGCTGTTTTTT. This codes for CASSYSYASGRTGELFF.

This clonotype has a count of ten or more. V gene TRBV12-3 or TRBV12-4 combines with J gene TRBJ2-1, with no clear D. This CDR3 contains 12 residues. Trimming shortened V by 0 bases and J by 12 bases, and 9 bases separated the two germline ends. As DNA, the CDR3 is TGTGCCAGCAGTTTAGCGATCGGGCCGCAGTTCTTC. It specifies CASSLAIGPQFF.

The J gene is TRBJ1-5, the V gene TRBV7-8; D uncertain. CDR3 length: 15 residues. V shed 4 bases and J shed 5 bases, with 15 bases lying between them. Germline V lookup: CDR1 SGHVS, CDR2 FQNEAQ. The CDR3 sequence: CASSSMSRRDQPQHF. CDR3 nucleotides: TGTGCCAGCAGCTCCATGTCGAGACGAGATCAGCCCCAGCATTTT.